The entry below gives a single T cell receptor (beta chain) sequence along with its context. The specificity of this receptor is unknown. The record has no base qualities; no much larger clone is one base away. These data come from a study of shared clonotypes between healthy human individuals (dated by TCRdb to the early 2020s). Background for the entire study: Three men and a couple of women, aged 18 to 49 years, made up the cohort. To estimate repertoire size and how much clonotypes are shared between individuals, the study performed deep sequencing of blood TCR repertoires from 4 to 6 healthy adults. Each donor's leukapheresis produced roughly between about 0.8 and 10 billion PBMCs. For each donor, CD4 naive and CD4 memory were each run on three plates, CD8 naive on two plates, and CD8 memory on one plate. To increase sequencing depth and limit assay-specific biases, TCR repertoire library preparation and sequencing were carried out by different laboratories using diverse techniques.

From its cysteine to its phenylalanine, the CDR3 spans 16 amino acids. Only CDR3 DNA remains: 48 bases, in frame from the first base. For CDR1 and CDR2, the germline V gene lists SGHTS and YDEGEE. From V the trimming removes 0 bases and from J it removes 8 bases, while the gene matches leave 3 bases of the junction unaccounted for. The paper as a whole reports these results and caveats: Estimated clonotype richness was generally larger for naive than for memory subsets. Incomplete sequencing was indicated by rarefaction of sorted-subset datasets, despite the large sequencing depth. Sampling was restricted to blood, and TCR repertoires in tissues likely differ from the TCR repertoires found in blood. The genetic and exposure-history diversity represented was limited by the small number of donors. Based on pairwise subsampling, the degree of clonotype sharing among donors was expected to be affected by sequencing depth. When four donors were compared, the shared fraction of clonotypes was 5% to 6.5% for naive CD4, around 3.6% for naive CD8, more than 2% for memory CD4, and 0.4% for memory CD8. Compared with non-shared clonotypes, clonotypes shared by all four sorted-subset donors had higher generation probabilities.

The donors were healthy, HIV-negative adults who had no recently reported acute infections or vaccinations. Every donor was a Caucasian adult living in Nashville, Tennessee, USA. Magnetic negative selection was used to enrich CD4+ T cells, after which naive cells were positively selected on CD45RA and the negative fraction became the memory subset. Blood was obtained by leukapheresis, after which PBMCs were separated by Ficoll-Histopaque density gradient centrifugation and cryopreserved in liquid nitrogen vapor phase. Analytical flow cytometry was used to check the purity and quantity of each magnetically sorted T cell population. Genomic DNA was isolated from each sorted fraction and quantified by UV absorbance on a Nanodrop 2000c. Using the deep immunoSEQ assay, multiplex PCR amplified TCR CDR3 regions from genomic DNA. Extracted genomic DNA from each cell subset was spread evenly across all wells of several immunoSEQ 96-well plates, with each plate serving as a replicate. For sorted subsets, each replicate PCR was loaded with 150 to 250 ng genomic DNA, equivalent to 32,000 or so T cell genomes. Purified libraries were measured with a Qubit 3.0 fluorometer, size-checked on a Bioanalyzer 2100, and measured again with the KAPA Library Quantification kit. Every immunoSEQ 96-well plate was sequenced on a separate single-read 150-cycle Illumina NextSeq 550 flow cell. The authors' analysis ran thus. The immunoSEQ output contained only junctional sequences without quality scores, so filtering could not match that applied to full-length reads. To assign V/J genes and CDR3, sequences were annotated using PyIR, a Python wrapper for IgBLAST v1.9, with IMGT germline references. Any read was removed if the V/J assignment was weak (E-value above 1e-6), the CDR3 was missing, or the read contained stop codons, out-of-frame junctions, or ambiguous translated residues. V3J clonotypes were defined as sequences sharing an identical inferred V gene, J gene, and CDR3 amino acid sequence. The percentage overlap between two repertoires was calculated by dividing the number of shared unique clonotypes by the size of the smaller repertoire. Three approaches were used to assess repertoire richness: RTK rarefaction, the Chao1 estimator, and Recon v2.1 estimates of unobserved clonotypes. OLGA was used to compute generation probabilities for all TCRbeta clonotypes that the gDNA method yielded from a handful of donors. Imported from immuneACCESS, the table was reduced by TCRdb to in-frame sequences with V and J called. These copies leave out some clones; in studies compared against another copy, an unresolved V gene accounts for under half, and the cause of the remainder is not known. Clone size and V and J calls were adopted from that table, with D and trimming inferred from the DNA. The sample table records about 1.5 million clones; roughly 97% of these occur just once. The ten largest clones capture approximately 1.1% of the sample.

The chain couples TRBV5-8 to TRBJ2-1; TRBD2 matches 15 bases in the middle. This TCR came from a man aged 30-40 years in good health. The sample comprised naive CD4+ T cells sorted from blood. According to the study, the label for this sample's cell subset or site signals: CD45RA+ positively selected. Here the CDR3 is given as CASSLGTSGRAHEQFF. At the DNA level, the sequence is TGTGCCAGCAGCTTGGGGACTAGCGGGAGGGCCCATGAGCAGTTCTTC.